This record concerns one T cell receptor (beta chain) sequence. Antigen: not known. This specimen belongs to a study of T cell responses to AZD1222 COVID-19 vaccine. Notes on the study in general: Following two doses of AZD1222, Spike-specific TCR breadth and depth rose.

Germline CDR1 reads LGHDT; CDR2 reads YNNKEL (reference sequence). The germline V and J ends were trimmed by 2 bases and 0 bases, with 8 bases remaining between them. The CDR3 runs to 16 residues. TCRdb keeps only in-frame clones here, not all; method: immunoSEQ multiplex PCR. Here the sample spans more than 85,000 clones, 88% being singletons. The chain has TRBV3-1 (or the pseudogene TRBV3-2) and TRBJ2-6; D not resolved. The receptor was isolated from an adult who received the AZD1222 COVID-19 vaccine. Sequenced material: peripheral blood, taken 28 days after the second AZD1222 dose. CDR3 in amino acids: CASSQQPLSGANVLTF. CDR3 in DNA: TGTGCCAGCAGCCAACAACCCCTCTCTGGGGCCAACGTCCTGACTTTC.